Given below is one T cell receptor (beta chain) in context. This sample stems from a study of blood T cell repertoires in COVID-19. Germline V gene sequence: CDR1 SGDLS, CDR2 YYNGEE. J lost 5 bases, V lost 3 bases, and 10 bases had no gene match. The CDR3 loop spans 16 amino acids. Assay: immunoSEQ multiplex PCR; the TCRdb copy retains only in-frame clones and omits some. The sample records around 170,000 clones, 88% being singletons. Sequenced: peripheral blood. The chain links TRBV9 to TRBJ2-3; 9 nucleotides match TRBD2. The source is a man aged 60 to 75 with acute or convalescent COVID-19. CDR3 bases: TGTGCCAGCAGCGGCGGGACTAGCAGCATTCTAGATACGCAGTATTTT. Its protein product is CASSGGTSSILDTQYF.